The T cell receptor (beta chain) described here comes from a study of shared clonotypes between healthy human individuals. Whole-study context: The study drew on two women and a few men aged 18 to 49 as donors. The study, taken as a whole, reports: Some clonotypes were shared by all four sorted-subset donors, while others were not shared. The non-shared ones had lower generation probabilities than the shared ones.

On this clone: Its specificity is not known.

Sequencing was at deep level. Sequencing used immunoSEQ multiplex PCR; TCRdb keeps in-frame clones, though not all of them. This repertoire shows hundreds of thousands of clones, less than 85% found once; its top ten account for over 1.5%. The germline CDR1 and CDR2 sequences are SGHAT and FQNNGV. The CDR3 runs to 13 residues. V lost 5 bases and J lost 5, with 10 bases in between. Specimen: memory CD4+ T cells sorted from blood. Subset meaning: CD45RA-negative fraction. The sequence was collected from a woman younger than 45 in good health. The chain is built from TRBV11-2 and TRBJ1-5, with D hard to call. CDR3 loop: CASSLVGDQPQHF. Written as DNA, the CDR3 is TGTGCCAGCAGCCTAGTCGGGGATCAGCCCCAGCATTTT.